This T cell receptor beta chain was identified during a study of blood T cell repertoires in COVID-19. About the research overall: Sites in the United States, Italy and Spain provided acute and convalescent COVID-19 samples.

Only in-frame clones appear in the TCRdb table, and some are missing; sequencing was by immunoSEQ multiplex PCR. The sample yields fewer than 400,000 clones, around 88% seen once. The receptor was isolated from a young man with active or convalescent COVID-19. Sequenced input: peripheral blood.

CDR3 nucleotides: TGTGCCACCTCGGACAGCGCTGGCTACACCTTC. Translating gives CATSDSAGYTF. The rearrangement links TRBV6-6 to TRBJ1-2; D might be TRBD1 (6 bases). The germline CDR1 and CDR2 sequences are MNHNY and SVGAGI (reference sequence). Deletions cut 10 bases from V and 7 bases from J, with 13 bases between. The CDR3 extends over 11 amino acids.